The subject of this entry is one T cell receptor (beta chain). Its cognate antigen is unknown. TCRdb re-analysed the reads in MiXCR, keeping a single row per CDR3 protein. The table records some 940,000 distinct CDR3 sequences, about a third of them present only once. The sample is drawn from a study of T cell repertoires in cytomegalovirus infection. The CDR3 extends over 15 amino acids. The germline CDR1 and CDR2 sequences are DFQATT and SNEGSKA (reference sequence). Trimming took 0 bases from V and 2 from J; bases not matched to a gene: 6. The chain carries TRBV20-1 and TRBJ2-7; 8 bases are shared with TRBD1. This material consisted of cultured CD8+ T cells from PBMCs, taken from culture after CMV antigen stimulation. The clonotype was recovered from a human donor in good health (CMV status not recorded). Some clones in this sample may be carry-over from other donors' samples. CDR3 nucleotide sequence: TGCAGTGCTAGAGATCGGCAGGGGGCCACCTACGAGCAGTACTTC. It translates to CSARDRQGATYEQYF.